The 7 T cell receptor beta chains reported below all come from one sample, sequenced in a study of T-cell memory formation after mild COVID-19 (dated by TCRdb to the early 2020s). The library was obtained by 5' RACE. Sequencing was carried out with an Illumina NovaSeq 6000. TCRdb's own reprocessing of the public reads used fastp at Q25 and MiXCR and kept productive beta chains. Rows are combined by CDR3 protein, so each entry shows the most common genes and DNA. The sample data list about 470,000 distinct CDR3 sequences, and roughly 20% of these were observed just once. Roughly 12% of the sample is taken by the ten largest. Specimen: PBMCs or a T cell subset sorted from them (not recorded which). These receptors originate from an adult woman who had mild COVID-19 (a few samples of this study predate the infection). The sample titles of this study are shuffled in the database, so cell type and time point are left out; the donor was told from shared clones.

This clonotype was seen many times. The genes are TRBV12-3 or TRBV12-4 and TRBJ2-7; D not certain. V was cut by 6 bases and J by 5 bases, with 17 bases left in between. The CDR3 spans 14 residues. This CDR3 is CASSQDQGHNEQYF. The CDR3 coding sequence is TGTGCCAGCAGCCAGGACCAAGGGCATAACGAGCAGTACTTC.

This clonotype was recorded a few times. The chain couples TRBV10-3 to TRBJ1-1; no firm D call. The CDR3 runs to 14 residues. Germline V gene lookup returns CDR1 ENHRY and CDR2 SYGVKD. Trimming left V 6 bases short and J 4 bases short, with 15 bases between. CDR3 protein: CAISESKESTEAFF. The CDR3 coding sequence is TGTGCCATCAGCGAATCTAAAGAGAGCACTGAAGCTTTCTTT.

A few counts support this clonotype. The CDR3 reads CASRRLAGGQPDTQYF. The CDR3 region has the DNA TGTGCCAGTAGGAGACTAGCGGGAGGGCAGCCAGATACGCAGTATTTT. The rearrangement links TRBV19 to TRBJ2-3; the match to TRBD2 covers 14 bases. Germline V CDR1 and CDR2: LNHDA, SQIVND (reference sequence). V lost 6 bases and J lost 4; bases outside the gene matches: 6. This CDR3 spans 16 amino acids.

The chain is built from TRBV7-9 and TRBJ2-3, with 10 positions matching TRBD2. CDR1 is SEHNR and CDR2 is FQNEAQ in the germline V gene (reference sequence). The CDR3 has 14 amino acids. J was trimmed by 5 bases and V by 4 bases; bases with no gene match: 3. Here the CDR3 reads CASSSSGSGDTQYF. Written as DNA, the CDR3 is TGTGCCAGCAGCTCTAGCGGGAGTGGAGATACGCAGTATTTT.

This sequence joins TRBV6-1 and TRBJ2-1; TRBD2 is a possible D gene (7 bases). Germline CDR1 reads MNHNS; CDR2 reads SASEGT. This CDR3 comprises 20 residues. Trimming took off 0 bases at V and 0 bases at J, with 21 bases between the two ends. DNA of the CDR3: TGTGCCAGCAGTGAAGCGTCAGGGGAGGGAGCGGGTAGCTCCTACAATGAGCAGTTCTTC. Amino acid sequence: CASSEASGEGAGSSYNEQFF.

This clonotype has just a few counts. This chain links TRBV6-5 with TRBJ1-6, with 12 bases that match TRBD1. The V segment lost 5 bases and the J segment 13 bases; nucleotides outside the gene matches: 6. This CDR3 has 14 residues. Germline lookup yields CDR1 MNHEY and CDR2 SVGAGI. CDR3: CASSDRDRGLPLHF. The CDR3 region has the DNA TGTGCCAGCAGTGACCGGGACAGGGGGCTCCCCCTCCACTTT.

The V call is TRBV29-1, the J call TRBJ1-2, with D possibly TRBD1 on 5 matching bases. The length of the CDR3 is 14 residues. Trimming shortened V by 3 bases and J by 4 bases, and 15 bases separated the two germline ends. CDR1 and CDR2 (germline): SQVTM, ANQGSEA. This chain's CDR3 is CSVETREGSYGYTF. The CDR3 DNA reads TGCAGCGTTGAGACCAGGGAGGGCAGCTATGGCTACACCTTC.